Described below is a single T cell receptor (beta chain) sequence and its context. Its matching antigen is unknown. This record comes from a study of Ad26.COV2.S vaccination and SARS-CoV-2 variants. The wider study: Ad26.COV2.S given intramuscularly, once or twice 56 days apart.

Findings of the study overall: The authors reported substantial breadth in spike-specific CD8+ and CD4+ T cell responses after vaccination.

Regarding treatment: around 19 received Ad26.COV2.S at low or high dose, single or two shots; about five received placebo; per-sample allocation not given. The samples were gathered on day 63 after the first injection of vaccine or placebo. A Boston donor was an adult aged 18-55 years. This table comes from immunoSEQ multiplex PCR, and its TCRdb copy is limited to in-frame clones, with some not included. This repertoire shows over 400,000 clones, roughly 87% found once; its top ten account for over 2.5%. The CDR3 sequence is 14 residues long. The ends lost 1 base at V and 7 bases at J; junction bases unmatched: 4. Germline CDR1 and CDR2: SGHRS and YFSETQ.

Sequences were derived from peripheral blood, sampled in a trial of Ad26.COV2.S vaccine versus placebo. The sequence came from a person between 18 and 65 years old who received the Ad26.COV2.S COVID-19 vaccine or a placebo. This chain uses TRBV5-1 with TRBJ1-4; 7 nucleotides align to TRBD1. CDR3 nucleotides: TGCGCCAGCAGCTTGAGGGGGCGCGGTGAAAAACTGTTTTTT. Translating it yields CASSLRGRGEKLFF.